Reported below is one T cell receptor beta chain. Sequencing used immunoSEQ multiplex PCR; TCRdb keeps in-frame clones, though not all of them. The table lists a few hundred thousand clones, 85% to 90% of them singletons. The sample belongs to a study of blood T cell repertoires in COVID-19. The CDR3 runs to 15 residues. Germline V gene data show CDR1 as SGHRS and CDR2 as YFSETQ. V gave up 6 bases and J gave up 5 bases; unmatched junction bases: 6. This sequence joins TRBV5-1 and TRBJ2-1; 12 positions match TRBD2. Material for sequencing was PBMCs or T cells enriched from blood (not recorded which). The source of this sequence is a man aged 18 to 29 who had recovered from COVID-19. The chain's CDR3 is CASTRLAGENNEQFF. The CDR3 DNA reads TGCGCCAGCACCAGACTAGCGGGAGAGAACAATGAGCAGTTCTTC.